The clone carrying this T cell receptor (beta chain) has more than one count but fewer than ten. These data originate in a study of T cells in localized non-small cell lung cancer. Method: immunoSEQ multiplex PCR; TCRdb's copy keeps in-frame clones and lacks some. The sample includes around 3,100 clones, approximately 20% of them seen just once. Germline loops: CDR1 GTSNPN, CDR2 SVGIG (reference sequence). The CDR3 loop spans 12 amino acids. V shed 2 bases, J shed 14 bases, and the junction held 11 bases outside the gene matches. The chain recombines TRBV30 with TRBJ1-1, with 7 bases identical to TRBD1. The clonotype originates from a man aged 18-55 years with stage II lung adenocarcinoma. The input for sequencing was lung tumor tissue, taken before any cancer treatment. DNA for the CDR3: TGTGCCTGGAGTTTCAGACAGGGTGAGACCTTCTTT. Residues: CAWSFRQGETFF.